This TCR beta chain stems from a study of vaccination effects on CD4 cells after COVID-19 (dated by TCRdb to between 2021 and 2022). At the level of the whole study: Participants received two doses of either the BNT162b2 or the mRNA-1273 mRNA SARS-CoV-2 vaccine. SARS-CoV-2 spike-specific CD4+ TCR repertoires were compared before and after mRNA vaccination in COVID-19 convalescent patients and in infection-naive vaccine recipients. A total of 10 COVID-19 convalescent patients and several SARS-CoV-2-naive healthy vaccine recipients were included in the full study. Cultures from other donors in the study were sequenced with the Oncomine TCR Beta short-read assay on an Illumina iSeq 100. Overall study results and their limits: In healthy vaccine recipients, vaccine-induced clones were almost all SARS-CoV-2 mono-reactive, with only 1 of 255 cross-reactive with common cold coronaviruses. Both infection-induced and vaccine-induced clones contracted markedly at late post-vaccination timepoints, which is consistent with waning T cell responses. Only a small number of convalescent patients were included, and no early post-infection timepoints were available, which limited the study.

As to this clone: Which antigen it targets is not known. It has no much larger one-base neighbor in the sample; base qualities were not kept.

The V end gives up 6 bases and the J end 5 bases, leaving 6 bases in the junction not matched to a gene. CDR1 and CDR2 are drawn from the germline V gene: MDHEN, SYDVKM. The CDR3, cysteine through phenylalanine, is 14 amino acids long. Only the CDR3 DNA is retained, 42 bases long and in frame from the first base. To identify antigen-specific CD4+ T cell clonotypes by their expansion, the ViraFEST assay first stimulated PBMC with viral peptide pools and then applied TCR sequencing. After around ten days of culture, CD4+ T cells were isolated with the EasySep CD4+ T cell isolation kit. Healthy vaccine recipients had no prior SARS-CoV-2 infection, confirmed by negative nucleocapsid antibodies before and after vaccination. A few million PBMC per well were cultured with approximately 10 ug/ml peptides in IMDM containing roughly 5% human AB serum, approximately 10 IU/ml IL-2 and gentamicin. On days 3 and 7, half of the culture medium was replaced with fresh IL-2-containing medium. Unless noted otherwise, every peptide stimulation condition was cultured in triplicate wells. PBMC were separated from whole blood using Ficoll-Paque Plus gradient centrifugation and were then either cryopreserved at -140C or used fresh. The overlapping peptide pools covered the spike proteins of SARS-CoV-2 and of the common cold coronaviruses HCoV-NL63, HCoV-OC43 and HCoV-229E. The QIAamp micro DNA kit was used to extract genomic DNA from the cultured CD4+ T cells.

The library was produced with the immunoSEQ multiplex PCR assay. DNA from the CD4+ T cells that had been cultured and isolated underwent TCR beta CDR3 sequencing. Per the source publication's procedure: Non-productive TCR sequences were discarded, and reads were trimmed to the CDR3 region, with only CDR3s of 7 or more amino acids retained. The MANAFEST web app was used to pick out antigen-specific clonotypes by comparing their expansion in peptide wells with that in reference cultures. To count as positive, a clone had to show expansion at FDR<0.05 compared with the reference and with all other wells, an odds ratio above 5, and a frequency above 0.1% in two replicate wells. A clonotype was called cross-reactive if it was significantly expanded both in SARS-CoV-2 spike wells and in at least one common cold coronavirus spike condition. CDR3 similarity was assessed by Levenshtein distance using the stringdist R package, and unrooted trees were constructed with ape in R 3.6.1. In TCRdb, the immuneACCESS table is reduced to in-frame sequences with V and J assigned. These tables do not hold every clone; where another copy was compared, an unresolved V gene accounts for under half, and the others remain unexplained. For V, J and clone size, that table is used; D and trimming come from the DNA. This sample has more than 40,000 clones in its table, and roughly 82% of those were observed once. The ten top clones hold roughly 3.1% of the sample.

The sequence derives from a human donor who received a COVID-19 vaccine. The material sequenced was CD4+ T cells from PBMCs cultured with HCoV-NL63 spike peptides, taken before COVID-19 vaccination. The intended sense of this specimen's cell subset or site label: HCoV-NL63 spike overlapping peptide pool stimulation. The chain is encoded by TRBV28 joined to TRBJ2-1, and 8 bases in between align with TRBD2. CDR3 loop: CASRSGTRHNEQFF. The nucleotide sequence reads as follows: TGTGCCAGCAGATCCGGGACTAGACACAATGAGCAGTTCTTC.